A selection of T cell receptor beta chains follows, all from one sample in a study of Graves' ophthalmopathy and Graves' hyperthyroidism. From the multiplex PCR reads, TCRdb called clonotypes with MiXCR, one entry per CDR3 protein. This sample has about 410,000 distinct CDR3 sequences, with approximately 20% found just once. The sample consisted of peripheral blood. These receptors were taken from a woman aged 18-35 years with Graves' ophthalmopathy. Both conserved end residues are part of each CDR3. D genes are given only for firm matches. Only part of the rows carry a size: once, few, many, or a class if the clone is expanded.

cdr3_nt cdr3_aa v_call clone_size d_call j_call
TGTGCCAGCAGCTCATACACAAAACTGAACACTGAAGCTTTCTTT CASSSYTKLNTEAFF TRBV5-8 many NA TRBJ1-1
TGTGCCTGGGATAGGGCTGGGTCTGGAAACACCATATATTTT CAWDRAGSGNTIYF TRBV30 NA NA TRBJ1-3
TGTGCCAGCTCACCCGGAACCGGGACAGGGGCTCGCTATGGCTACACCTTC CASSPGTGTGARYGYTF TRBV18 NA TRBD1 TRBJ1-2
TGTGCCAGCAGCCAGTGCGCGAGGGCCAAAAACATTCAGTACTTC CASSQCARAKNIQYF TRBV18 NA NA TRBJ2-4
TGTGCCAGCAGCCTCGTTAAGAGCTACGAGCAGTACTTC CASSLVKSYEQYF TRBV7-9 many NA TRBJ2-7
TGTGCCAGCAGCTCGCTGGGCGGGACGGTCTACGAGCAGTACTTC CASSSLGGTVYEQYF TRBV7-2 NA NA TRBJ2-7
TGCAGTGCTAGTTTGGCCTACGGAGGGGACACTGAAGCTTTCTTT CSASLAYGGDTEAFF TRBV20-1 many NA TRBJ1-1
TGTGCCACCGCGACAGGGGGCCCGGACGAGCAGTACTTC CATATGGPDEQYF TRBV15 many TRBD1 TRBJ2-7
TGTGCCAGCAGCTTAACCCCTCGGTCGTCTGATGCTTTCTTT CASSLTPRSSDAFF TRBV7-3 many NA TRBJ1-1
TGTGCCAGTAGTATACAGGGGATGAACACTGAAGCTTTCTTT CASSIQGMNTEAFF TRBV19 many NA TRBJ1-1
TGCAGTGCTCCCGAGGTGGAGGGCTCCGAGCAGTACTTC CSAPEVEGSEQYF TRBV20-1 many NA TRBJ2-7
TGCGCCAGCAGCCGAGGGGAGAAATCCTACGAGCAGTACTTC CASSRGEKSYEQYF TRBV5-1 many NA TRBJ2-7
TGTGCCTGGAGTGCGATAGGGCCCGGGGAGCTGTTTTTT CAWSAIGPGELFF TRBV30 many NA TRBJ2-2
TGCGCCAGCAGCTGGACAGGGGGCGAAGACACTGAAGCTTTCTTT CASSWTGGEDTEAFF TRBV5-1 many TRBD1 TRBJ1-1
TGTGCCAGCAGCGATCGGACAGCGGGTTGGGCTCAGCCCCAGCATTTT CASSDRTAGWAQPQHF TRBV6-2/TRBV6-3 NA NA TRBJ1-5
TGCAGTGCTACCCACCGTATGAACACTGAAGCTTTCTTT CSATHRMNTEAFF TRBV20-1 many NA TRBJ1-1
TGCGCCAGCAGCCCTACAAGTACGGAGTACGAGCAGTACTTC CASSPTSTEYEQYF TRBV4-1 many NA TRBJ2-7
TGTGCCAGCAGCCGGGGGCTCCACTCCTACGAGCAGTACTTC CASSRGLHSYEQYF TRBV7-2 NA NA TRBJ2-7
TGTGCCTGGAGGTCGGGCCCCCAAGAGACCCAGTACTTC CAWRSGPQETQYF TRBV30 many NA TRBJ2-5
TGCAGCTTAGACAGGGGGCCTGAAGCTTTCTTT CSLDRGPEAFF TRBV29-1 many TRBD1 TRBJ1-1
TGCAGTGCTCAGGACAGGGGGAAGGCCCAAGAGACCCAGTACTTC CSAQDRGKAQETQYF TRBV20-1 many TRBD1 TRBJ2-5
TGTGCCAGCAGCCGAACAGGGACCCCCTACGAGCAGTACTTC CASSRTGTPYEQYF TRBV6-2/TRBV6-3 many NA TRBJ2-7
TGTGCCAGCAGAACCGGGGGGACACCCAGCACTGAAGCTTTCTTT CASRTGGTPSTEAFF TRBV28 many NA TRBJ1-1
TGCAGTGCTGAAGATAGGGGCGAGCAGTACTTC CSAEDRGEQYF TRBV20-1 many NA TRBJ2-7
TGTGCCAGCAGACGGACAGGGATATTAGGGAACACTGAAGCTTTCTTT CASRRTGILGNTEAFF TRBV28 few TRBD1 TRBJ1-1
TGCAGTGCTAGAGTTTTCCCTCAGGGTCCTGCTGGAAACACCATATATTTT CSARVFPQGPAGNTIYF TRBV20-1 many NA TRBJ1-3
TGTGCCAGCAGCCCCCGGGGCAGCGAGTACACTGAAGCTTTCTTT CASSPRGSEYTEAFF TRBV6-2/TRBV6-3 many NA TRBJ1-1
TGTGCCTGGAGTTCAGGGAGAGGAACAAATTCACCCCTCCACTTT CAWSSGRGTNSPLHF TRBV30 many NA TRBJ1-6
TGTGCCAGCATCTTAGGGGGTGAAGCTTTCTTT CASILGGEAFF TRBV6-2/TRBV6-3 many NA TRBJ1-1
TGTGCCTGGAGTCCAGGAGCAGGACAGGATGGCTACACCTTC CAWSPGAGQDGYTF TRBV30 many TRBD1 TRBJ1-2
TGTGCCAGCAGCTTAGAGCTCCGCAATGAGCAGTTCTTC CASSLELRNEQFF TRBV11-2 NA NA TRBJ2-1
TGTGCCACCAGTACGTCCGGGACGAACACTGAAGCTTTCTTT CATSTSGTNTEAFF TRBV6-1 NA NA TRBJ1-1
TGTGCCAGCAGCTTGACAGGGCTTGAAGAGACCCAGTACTTC CASSLTGLEETQYF TRBV13 few TRBD1 TRBJ2-5
TGCGCCAGCAGCCAAGTAAGGGACAGGTGCGAGCAGTACTTC CASSQVRDRCEQYF TRBV4-3 many TRBD1 TRBJ2-7
TGCAGCGTTCCTACTATGGACAGGGGAGGAGGCTACACCTTC CSVPTMDRGGGYTF TRBV29-1 many TRBD1 TRBJ1-2
TGTGCCACCAGCATAGCCCAGAACACTGAAGCTTTCTTT CATSIAQNTEAFF TRBV15 NA NA TRBJ1-1
TGCAGCGTTGCAGGGACAGGGTTCTATGGCTACACCTTC CSVAGTGFYGYTF TRBV29-1 many TRBD1 TRBJ1-2
TGCAGTGTCGGGGACCTAGACGAGCAGTACTTC CSVGDLDEQYF TRBV20-1 NA NA TRBJ2-7
TGTGCCAGCAAACCACAGGGGTCCCCAAGCTACGAGCAGTACTTC CASKPQGSPSYEQYF TRBV12-3/TRBV12-4 many TRBD1 TRBJ2-7
TGTGCCAGCAGCGCTCAAACCTCTGGGGCCAACGTCCTGACTTTC CASSAQTSGANVLTF TRBV9 few NA TRBJ2-6
TGTGCCAGCAGTTACTCAACAGCCCGCTATGGCTACACCTTC CASSYSTARYGYTF TRBV6-5 many NA TRBJ1-2
TGTGCCAGCAGTTTGACAGCAGGGCTAGGCACTGAAGCTTTCTTT CASSLTAGLGTEAFF TRBV28 NA NA TRBJ1-1
TGTGCCAGCAGCTTTAAACGGAGTACTGAAGCTTTCTTT CASSFKRSTEAFF TRBV13 many NA TRBJ1-1
TGTGCCAGCAGCTTCCTAAAGGAGACCCAGTACTTC CASSFLKETQYF TRBV7-2 many NA TRBJ2-5
TGCGCCAGCAGCCAGAGCCTCTATCAACACGAGCAGTACTTC CASSQSLYQHEQYF TRBV4-1 many NA TRBJ2-7
TGTGCCAGCTCTGTGGGGGTCCATCAGCCCCAGCATTTT CASSVGVHQPQHF TRBV19 many NA TRBJ1-5
TGTGCCAGCAGAGGCTATGGAGGACAGCGAAACACCATATATTTT CASRGYGGQRNTIYF TRBV14 many NA TRBJ1-3
TGTGCCAGCAGTTTCCCAGGCATGAACACTGAAGCTTTCTTT CASSFPGMNTEAFF TRBV28 many NA TRBJ1-1
TGTGCCAGCAGTTACAGCGGACGGATCAATCAGCCCCAGCATTTT CASSYSGRINQPQHF TRBV6-2/TRBV6-3 many NA TRBJ1-5
TGTGCCATCAGGGGGAGCTCCTACGAGCAGTACTTC CAIRGSSYEQYF TRBV10-3 many NA TRBJ2-7
TGTGCCATCAGCGGGGCCTACGAGCAGTACTTC CAISGAYEQYF TRBV10-3 many NA TRBJ2-7
TGTGCCAGCAGCTCCCGCCGTTCGGTGGACGGCAAAAACATTCAGTACTTC CASSSRRSVDGKNIQYF TRBV7-6 many NA TRBJ2-4
TGTGCCAGCAGTTTATCTAGCGCCTGGCAAGAGACCCAGTACTTC CASSLSSAWQETQYF TRBV28 many NA TRBJ2-5